These 13 T cell receptor beta chains came from one sample sequenced in a study of PD-L1 blockade in urothelial cancer. Libraries were prepared by immunoSEQ multiplex PCR; TCRdb keeps only in-frame clonotypes and omits some of them. The table includes approximately 65,000 clones, about 89% detected once. The sequencing used PBMCs, collected around atezolizumab (anti-PD-L1) treatment. These TCRs come from a man between 60 and 70 years old with urothelial cancer.

V is TRBV19 and J is TRBJ2-3, with TRBD2 matching 12 bases. V dropped 6 bases and J dropped 6; count of bases not matched to a gene: 10. The CDR3 has 16 amino acids. The germline V gene encodes CDR1 LNHDA and CDR2 SQIVND (reference sequence). CDR3 region: CASSLPSGRAGDTQYF. The CDR3 DNA is TGTGCCAGTAGCCTGCCTAGCGGGAGGGCCGGGGATACGCAGTATTTT.

This chain uses TRBV2 with TRBJ1-4; D is unresolved. The V end lost 1 base, the J end lost 10 bases, and 10 bases lay between the germline ends. Germline assignment: CDR1 SNHLY and CDR2 FYNNEI. CDR3 size: 13 residues. DNA for the CDR3: TGTGCCAGCAGTGAAGGTAGTCGCGGAAAACTGTTTTTT. Translation: CASSEGSRGKLFF.

This chain connects TRBV5-1 to TRBJ2-1, with 11 bases matching TRBD1. This CDR3 spans 20 amino acids. CDR1 is SGHRS, CDR2 YFSETQ, per germline. V lost 0 bases to trimming and J lost 5 bases; unmatched junction nucleotides: 16. CDR3 loop: CASSLAGRTGGVGKDNEQFF. In nucleotides, the CDR3 is TGCGCCAGCAGCTTGGCAGGGAGGACAGGGGGCGTTGGTAAGGACAATGAGCAGTTCTTC.

The chain combines TRBV19 with TRBJ2-4; D is perhaps TRBD1 (6 bases). The CDR3 has 15 residues. Germline lookup yields CDR1 LNHDA and CDR2 SQIVND (reference sequence). Trimming shortened V by 3 bases and J by 0 bases, and 9 bases separated the two germline ends. The CDR3 DNA follows: TGTGCCAGTAGTATGGACAGACTAGCCAAAAACATTCAGTACTTC. This encodes CASSMDRLAKNIQYF. Combining the CDR3 with reference TRBV19 and TRBJ2-4 gives the whole variable domain DGGITQSPKYLFRKEGQNVTLSCEQNLNHDAMYWYRQDPGQGLRLIYYSQIVNDFQKGDIAEGYSVSREKKESFPLTVTSAQKNPTAFYLCASSMDRLAKNIQYFGAGTRLSVL.

The CDR3 DNA reads TGTGCCAGCAGCCCAAGAGCGGGATCCTCCTACGAGCAGTACTTC. It encodes CASSPRAGSSYEQYF. The chain recombines TRBV11-3 with TRBJ2-7; TRBD2 matches 7 bases. The V gene end was trimmed by 5 bases and the J gene end by 0 bases; junction bases not matched to a gene: 7. This CDR3 contains 15 residues. The V gene's germline CDR1 is SGHNT and CDR2 YENEEA.

The chain couples TRBV11-3 to TRBJ2-7, with 11 bases aligning to TRBD2. Unmatched junction bases numbered 12, after V lost 5 bases and J lost 12 bases. This CDR3 has 14 residues. From germline, CDR1 is SGHNT and CDR2 YENEEA. The CDR3 nucleotides are TGTGCCAGCAGCCCCGGGACTAGCGGAACCCGGTTGTACTTC. It codes for CASSPGTSGTRLYF.

The gene calls are TRBV10-2 and TRBJ2-5, with TRBD1 identical over 8 bases. V was clipped by 7 bases and J by 5 bases; unmatched bases: 6. Germline lookup yields CDR1 WSHSY and CDR2 SAAADI. The CDR3 consists of 13 residues. The CDR3 nucleotides read TGCGCCAGCACCATGACAGGGGACGAGACCCAGTACTTC. This encodes CASTMTGDETQYF.

V is TRBV19 and J is TRBJ1-2; 9 bases match TRBD1. The germline V gene has CDR1 LNHDA and CDR2 SQIVND (reference sequence). J was trimmed by 4 bases and V by 4 bases; bases with no gene match: 13. This CDR3 spans 17 amino acids. The CDR3 protein is CASSTPSYRGRGYGYTF. The DNA for the CDR3 is TGTGCCAGTAGTACCCCCTCCTACAGGGGGCGCGGCTATGGCTACACCTTC.

The chain couples TRBV28 to TRBJ2-2; a weak D match, TRBD2 (6 bases). The CDR3 contains 13 residues. V lost 11 bases and J 5 bases, leaving 15 bases between the germline ends. The germline CDR1 and CDR2 sequences are MDHEN and SYDVKM. The CDR3 loop is CAGGGWGTGELFF. In DNA, the CDR3 is TGTGCCGGTGGAGGGTGGGGGACCGGGGAGCTGTTTTTT.

The genes are TRBV7-9 and TRBJ2-6, with D possibly being TRBD1 (6 bases). This CDR3 contains 18 residues. V gave up 5 bases and J gave up 4 bases, with 21 bases separating them. CDR1 is SEHNR and CDR2 is FQNEAQ in the germline V gene (reference sequence). The CDR3 bases are TGTGCCAGCAGCACCAGAGGACAGCTCGAGGTCGGGGCCAACGTCCTGACTTTC. This encodes CASSTRGQLEVGANVLTF.

The gene calls are TRBV25-1 and TRBJ1-1; no firm D call. With 2 bases removed from V and 1 base from J, the gap between germline ends came to 8 bases. The CDR3 totals 14 residues. Per the germline V gene, CDR1 is MGHDK and CDR2 is SYGVNS. CDR3 sequence reads: CASSEIRSNTEAFF. The CDR3 DNA sequence: TGTGCCAGCAGTGAAATCAGGTCGAACACTGAAGCTTTCTTT. Full variable domain (remainder filled in from reference TRBV25-1 and TRBJ1-1): EADIYQTPRYLVIGTGKKITLECSQTMGHDKMYWYQQDPGMELHLIHYSYGVNSTEKGDLSSESTVSRIRTEHFPLTLESARPSHTSQYLCASSEIRSNTEAFFGQGTRLTVV.

V gene TRBV18 combines with J gene TRBJ1-2; weak D call: TRBD1 (6 bases). This CDR3 contains 13 residues. Germline lookup yields CDR1 KGHSH and CDR2 LQKENI. Trimming cost V 1 base and J 8 bases, with 11 bases left between them. The CDR3 reads CASSPRAGEGYTF. The DNA of the CDR3 is TGTGCCAGCTCACCACGGGCAGGGGAAGGCTACACCTTC.

J is TRBJ2-5 and V is TRBV7-2; weak D call: TRBD2 (5 bases). The CDR3 consists of 13 residues. The germline V and J ends were trimmed by 1 base and 4 bases, with 7 bases remaining between them. Germline V CDR1 and CDR2: SGHTA, FQGNSA. The CDR3 here is CASSLGGRETQYF. For the CDR3, the DNA is TGTGCCAGCAGCTTAGGAGGGCGAGAGACCCAGTACTTC.